Presented here are 25 T cell receptor beta chains from one specimen sequenced in a study of blood T cell repertoires in COVID-19. Profiled with immunoSEQ multiplex PCR; TCRdb holds only in-frame clones, not every one. The repertoire holds roughly 280,000 clones, with just under 90% as singletons. The source material was PBMCs or T cells enriched from blood (not recorded which). These TCRs come from a woman in her twenties or thirties with acute COVID-19.

V usage is TRBV11-2 and J usage is TRBJ2-1; 8 nucleotides line up with TRBD2. CDR3 length: 15 amino acids. Germline assignment: CDR1 SGHAT and CDR2 FQNNGV. V dropped 5 bases and J dropped 12; count of bases not matched to a gene: 15. CDR3 amino acids: CASSVTSDPLGAQFF. CDR3 DNA sequence: TGTGCCAGCAGCGTGACTAGCGACCCGCTTGGCGCGCAGTTCTTC.

This chain uses TRBV7-6 with TRBJ2-5, with 9 nucleotides matching TRBD1. This CDR3 is 15 amino acids long. Trimming at V came to 1 base and at J to 3 bases, leaving 3 bases not matched to a gene. Germline values: CDR1 SGHVS, CDR2 FNYEAQ. In DNA form, the CDR3 reads TGTGCCAGCAGCTTAGGGGACAGGGCCAAAGAGACCCAGTACTTC. It translates to CASSLGDRAKETQYF.

The rearrangement links TRBV30 to TRBJ2-5, with D possibly matching TRBD2 (5 bases). This CDR3 is built from 13 residues. CDR1 and CDR2 (germline): GTSNPN, SVGIG (reference sequence). The germline V and J ends were trimmed by 7 bases and 2 bases, with 14 bases remaining between them. The CDR3 is CASYGGGQETQYF. The CDR3 DNA follows: TGTGCCTCCTACGGAGGAGGACAAGAGACCCAGTACTTC.

The genes are TRBV6-4 and TRBJ1-5; TRBD1 matches at 9 bases. The CDR3 runs 14 residues. The J segment lost 6 bases and the V segment lost 3 bases, leaving 3 bases of the junction unmatched. CDR1 is MRHNA, CDR2 SNTAGT, per germline. The CDR3 bases are TGTGCCAGCAGTGAGGGACAGGGTTCTCAGCCCCAGCATTTT. Translation gives CASSEGQGSQPQHF.

This sequence joins TRBV19 and TRBJ1-1; D ambiguous. In germline, CDR1 is LNHDA, CDR2 SQIVND (reference sequence). The CDR3 is 16 amino acids. Between the trimmed V and J ends, which lost 5 bases and 0 bases, there was a span of 16 bases. The CDR3 DNA is TGTGCCAGTAGTTCGGATCGCCGGACTTTGAACACTGAAGCTTTCTTT. Protein: CASSSDRRTLNTEAFF.

V and J are TRBV6-5 and TRBJ1-6; TRBD1 is a possible D gene (5 bases). Between the trimmed V and J ends, which lost 5 bases and 0 bases, there was a span of 8 bases. The length of the CDR3 is 15 residues. The germline gives CDR1 MNHEY, CDR2 SVGAGI. CDR3 sequence (DNA): TGTGCCAGCAGTCTTCAGGGCTCCTATAATTCACCCCTCCACTTT. Its translation: CASSLQGSYNSPLHF.

The chain joins TRBV19 to TRBJ1-1; D not certain. Germline assignment: CDR1 LNHDA and CDR2 SQIVND (reference sequence). The CDR3 sequence is 13 residues long. The V end was cut by 3 bases, the J end by 1 base, with 6 bases between. CDR3 loop: CASSIAENTEAFF. For the CDR3, the DNA is TGTGCCAGTAGTATTGCGGAGAACACTGAAGCTTTCTTT.

V and J are TRBV5-1 and TRBJ2-7; TRBD1 matches 7 bases. The junction had 4 bases not matched to a gene; V was cut back by 5 bases and J by 5 bases. This CDR3 has 12 residues. CDR1 is SGHRS, CDR2 YFSETQ, per germline. The CDR3 spells CASSYGQDEQYF. The CDR3 DNA is TGCGCCAGCAGTTATGGACAGGACGAGCAGTACTTC.

The J gene is TRBJ2-1, the V gene TRBV5-1; D possibly corresponds to TRBD1 (6 bases). In germline, CDR1 is SGHRS, CDR2 YFSETQ. The germline V and J ends were trimmed by 0 bases and 0 bases, with 13 bases remaining between them. The CDR3 is 17 amino acids. CDR3 in amino acids: CASSLAPGTLSYNEQFF. The CDR3 DNA sequence: TGCGCCAGCAGCTTGGCCCCGGGGACACTCTCCTACAATGAGCAGTTCTTC.

The chain uses TRBV30 and TRBJ2-3, with 9 bases identical to TRBD2. Trimming took 2 bases from V and 5 from J; bases not matched to a gene: 14. The CDR3 spans 17 residues. Germline lookup yields CDR1 GTSNPN and CDR2 SVGIG (reference sequence). The CDR3 here is CAWSFTMTSGAGDTQYF. The CDR3 coding sequence is TGTGCCTGGAGTTTCACCATGACTAGCGGCGCGGGAGATACGCAGTATTTT.

The chain joins TRBV6-2 or TRBV6-3 to TRBJ2-2; 10 bases line up with TRBD2. Trimming took 5 bases from V and 3 from J; bases not matched to a gene: 6. Per the germline V gene, CDR1 is MNHEY and CDR2 is SVGEGT. This CDR3 is 16 amino acids long. The CDR3 sequence is CASSQTTSGYTGELFF. The DNA for the CDR3 is TGTGCCAGCAGTCAAACGACTAGCGGGTACACCGGGGAGCTGTTTTTT.

J is TRBJ2-1 and V is TRBV4-3; no clear D. Trimming removed 4 bases at V and 0 bases at J, with 16 bases between. The CDR3 runs 17 residues. Germline V gene data show CDR1 as LGHNA and CDR2 as YSLEER. CDR3 protein: CASSPSGGRNSYNEQFF. CDR3 nucleotides: TGCGCCAGCAGCCCCTCGGGTGGCCGAAACTCCTACAATGAGCAGTTCTTC.

The rearrangement joins TRBV28 to TRBJ1-2, with TRBD1 matching 7 bases. The J segment lost 5 bases and the V segment lost 5 bases, leaving 5 bases of the junction unmatched. The CDR3 is 13 residues long. CDR1 and CDR2 from the germline V gene are MDHEN and SYDVKM. The CDR3 loop is CASSGTGVYGYTF. The CDR3, as DNA: TGTGCCAGCAGTGGAACAGGGGTATATGGCTACACCTTC.

This chain uses TRBV27 with TRBJ1-5, with 7 bases fitting TRBD1. Germline lookup yields CDR1 MNHEY and CDR2 SMNVEV (reference sequence). The CDR3 covers 14 residues. V trimming: 5 bases; J trimming: 7 bases; junction bases outside the gene matches: 8. CDR3 amino acids: CASSPRGQIQPQHF. CDR3 DNA sequence: TGTGCCAGCAGTCCTCGGGGACAGATCCAGCCCCAGCATTTT.

The chain uses TRBV10-3 and TRBJ2-7, with D perhaps TRBD2 (6 bases). The V and J ends lost 4 bases and 3 bases respectively, with 10 bases between them. The CDR3 is 13 residues long. Per the germline V gene, CDR1 is ENHRY and CDR2 is SYGVKD. In DNA form, the CDR3 reads TGTGCCATCAGTGGTGATAGCGGCTACGAGCAGTACTTC. Protein product: CAISGDSGYEQYF.

This chain connects TRBV19 to TRBJ2-1; weak D call: TRBD2 (6 bases). The CDR3 contains 15 residues. Trimming took off 3 bases at V and 2 bases at J, with 11 bases between the two ends. Germline V gene sequence: CDR1 LNHDA, CDR2 SQIVND (reference sequence). The CDR3 region is CASSMGLATYNEQFF. Written as DNA, the CDR3 is TGTGCCAGTAGTATGGGGCTAGCGACCTACAATGAGCAGTTCTTC.

V is TRBV21-1 and J is TRBJ2-1; TRBD2 was called by the table and not checked on the DNA. TRBV21-1 counts as a pseudogene. CDR3 length equals 16 residues. The CDR3 reads CASNKVGQAGGDEQFF. The DNA of the CDR3 is TGTGCCAGCAACAAAGTAGGCCAGGCCGGGGGGGATGAGCAGTTCTTC.

The chain carries TRBV7-9 and TRBJ2-3, with no clear D. This CDR3 comprises 15 residues. Trimming shortened V by 5 bases and J by 0 bases, and 12 bases separated the two germline ends. In germline, CDR1 is SEHNR, CDR2 FQNEAQ (reference sequence). The CDR3 bases are TGTGCCAGCAGCCCAACGTCAACTAGCACAGATACGCAGTATTTT. Translated: CASSPTSTSTDTQYF.

Here the CDR3 reads CASSLVTSGSDPDEQYF. CDR3 sequence (DNA): TGTGCCAGCAGCTTAGTGACTAGCGGGAGTGATCCGGACGAGCAGTACTTC. The chain is built from TRBV7-2 and TRBJ2-7; 12 positions match TRBD2. The CDR3 spans 17 residues. The germline V gene encodes CDR1 SGHTA and CDR2 FQGNSA. J was trimmed by 5 bases and V by 1 base; bases with no gene match: 9.

The chain carries TRBV11-1 and TRBJ2-7, with 11 positions matching TRBD1. Germline CDR1 is SGHAT and CDR2 is FQDESV (reference sequence). Losses at the gene ends were 5 bases for V and 1 base for J; bases not matched to a gene: 7. The CDR3 totals 16 residues. The CDR3 region is CASSNWDRGFSYEQYF. CDR3 DNA sequence: TGTGCCAGCAGCAACTGGGACAGGGGGTTTTCCTACGAGCAGTACTTC.

The J gene is TRBJ1-2, the V gene TRBV6-5; 8 bases line up with TRBD1. The V segment lost 2 bases and the J segment 7 bases; nucleotides outside the gene matches: 9. CDR3 length: 15 residues. The germline V gene encodes CDR1 MNHEY and CDR2 SVGAGI. The CDR3 nucleotides read TGTGCCAGCAGTTACGGGGTAGGACAGGGACTTGGCTACACCTTC. As protein: CASSYGVGQGLGYTF.

This clone appeared once. The chain employs TRBV25-1 and TRBJ2-1; the match to TRBD1 covers 9 bases. Germline V gene sequence: CDR1 MGHDK, CDR2 SYGVNS. Trimming at V came to 3 bases and at J to 7 bases, leaving 10 bases not matched to a gene. This CDR3 spans 16 amino acids. The CDR3 DNA follows: TGTGCCAGCAGTGAGACGACAGGGGGTTCCCTTAATGAGCAGTTCTTC. Protein product: CASSETTGGSLNEQFF.

The rearrangement joins TRBV19 to TRBJ2-3; the D is unclear. CDR1 is LNHDA, CDR2 SQIVND, per germline (reference sequence). V was shortened by 1 base and J by 0 bases, with 5 bases between the two germline ends. The CDR3 has 14 amino acids. DNA of the CDR3: TGTGCCAGTAGTATAGGTCATAGCACAGATACGCAGTATTTT. Translating gives CASSIGHSTDTQYF.

The chain has TRBV10-1 and TRBJ2-7; 8 positions agree with TRBD2. With 7 bases clipped from V and 2 bases from J, the junction kept 13 bases outside the gene matches. The germline CDR1 and CDR2 sequences are WNHNN and SYGVQD (reference sequence). The CDR3 is 16 residues long. CDR3: CASTLRASGPPYEQYF. For the CDR3, the DNA is TGCGCCAGCACCCTTCGGGCTAGCGGGCCTCCCTACGAGCAGTACTTC.

The chain is built from TRBV7-8 and TRBJ1-2, with unresolved D. Trimming removed 1 base from V and 5 bases from J, with 17 bases in between. From germline, CDR1 is SGHVS and CDR2 FQNEAQ. The CDR3 is 16 amino acids. The CDR3 DNA sequence: TGTGCCAGCAGCTTAGTGAGTGCGACAAATGGGTATGGCTACACCTTC. Translation: CASSLVSATNGYGYTF.